These 7 T cell receptor beta chains share one sample of origin, sequenced in a study of graft-versus-host responses after intestinal transplantation. Clones were read by immunoSEQ multiplex PCR, and TCRdb kept only the in-frame ones, dropping some. This table has tens of thousands of clones, 90% to 95% appearing once. The input for sequencing was PBMCs, taken 524 days after transplant. These receptors all stem from a human patient who received an intestinal transplant, so some T cells may come from the graft donor.

This clone was detected only once. The rearrangement joins TRBV9 to TRBJ2-1; D may match TRBD1 or TRBD2 (5 bases each). This CDR3 spans 17 amino acids. Deletions cut 0 bases from V and 8 bases from J, with 21 bases between. Germline V gene data show CDR1 as SGDLS and CDR2 as YYNGEE. The CDR3 DNA follows: TGTGCCAGCAGCGTAGGTGGTCGGGGCACGCCTACGGATGAGCAGTTCTTC. Translated, it gives CASSVGGRGTPTDEQFF.

The V gene is TRBV27, the J gene TRBJ1-5; 7 bases map to TRBD1. From germline, CDR1 is MNHEY and CDR2 SMNVEV (reference sequence). Trimming removed 3 bases from V and 7 bases from J; junction bases left unmatched: 6. There are 14 residues in the CDR3. CDR3 DNA: TGTGCCAGCAGTTTGAACAGGGGAGTCCAGCCCCAGCATTTT. It yields the protein CASSLNRGVQPQHF.

J is TRBJ2-1 and V is TRBV9; D may be TRBD1 (6 bases). From germline, CDR1 is SGDLS and CDR2 YYNGEE. Between the trimmed V and J ends, which lost 0 bases and 1 base, there was a span of 14 bases. This CDR3 region has 17 residues. CDR3 sequence (DNA): TGTGCCAGCAGCGTAGGAGGGGGTGGCTTTTCCTACAATGAGCAGTTCTTC. The encoded protein is CASSVGGGGFSYNEQFF.

The chain couples TRBV6-1 to TRBJ2-7, with 13 bases aligning to TRBD2. The ends lost 6 bases at V and 7 bases at J; junction bases unmatched: 6. CDR3 length: 14 amino acids. Germline CDR1 and CDR2: MNHNS and SASEGT. The CDR3 DNA reads TGTGCCAGCAGCGGACTAGCGGGAGACGGAGAGCAGTACTTC. Translating gives CASSGLAGDGEQYF.

This clone was recorded once. The rearrangement joins TRBV6-1 to TRBJ2-1; D uncertain. Trimming removed 3 bases at V and 8 bases at J, with 11 bases between. The germline V gene encodes CDR1 MNHNS and CDR2 SASEGT. This CDR3 has 13 residues. The CDR3 nucleotides read TGTGCCAGCAGTGATTCTGGGTTGGATGAGCAGTTCTTC. Amino acids: CASSDSGLDEQFF.

The chain joins TRBV27 to TRBJ2-5; 10 bases agree with TRBD2. This CDR3 is built from 14 residues. Germline lookup yields CDR1 MNHEY and CDR2 SMNVEV (reference sequence). Trimming cost V 2 bases and J 4 bases; bases outside gene matches: 1. As DNA, the CDR3 is TGTGCCAGCAGTTTACTAGCGGGAGTAGAGACCCAGTACTTC. Translation: CASSLLAGVETQYF.

This chain's CDR3 is CASSWGLVQETQYF. The CDR3 DNA sequence: TGCGCCAGCAGCTGGGGACTAGTACAAGAGACCCAGTACTTC. The chain employs TRBV5-1 and TRBJ2-5; TRBD2 matches at 8 bases. The CDR3 has 14 amino acids. The V segment lost 3 bases and the J segment 2 bases; nucleotides outside the gene matches: 3. Germline values: CDR1 SGHRS, CDR2 YFSETQ.